This is a list of T cell receptor beta chains from one sample in a study of blood T cell repertoires in COVID-19. Profiling relied on immunoSEQ multiplex PCR, and the TCRdb table lists in-frame clones only, not all of them. The sample has 270,000 or so clones; nearly 90% are singletons. Sample: peripheral blood. These TCRs come from a woman aged 30 to 39 with COVID-19, enrolled during active disease. Each CDR3 is given with its conserved first and last residue. The D gene is left open where the match is weak. Rows give clone size only sometimes, using once, few, many, or a class for an expanded clone.

-	TRBV6-6	TRBD2	TRBJ2-1	TGTGCCACAGAACTTAGGATAGCGGGGGAGAATGAGCAGTTCTTC	CATELRIAGENEQFF
-	TRBV5-1	-	TRBJ2-7	TGCGCCAGCAGCTTGGTGGCTACTAGCTCCTACGAGCAGTACTTC	CASSLVATSSYEQYF
-	TRBV19	TRBD1	TRBJ1-2	TGTGCCACCGGGACAGGGGATGGCTACACCTTC	CATGTGDGYTF
-	TRBV27	TRBD1	TRBJ1-2	TGTGCCAGCGGGCCGGGACAGAACTATGGCTACACCTTC	CASGPGQNYGYTF
-	TRBV28	-	TRBJ1-5	TGTGCCAGCAGTTTTGCCTCACAAGTGAATCAGCCCCAGCATTTT	CASSFASQVNQPQHF
-	TRBV19	TRBD2	TRBJ2-7	TGTGCCAGTAGTATTACCGGGACTAGCCCTCCTTATGCCTACGAGCAGTACTTC	CASSITGTSPPYAYEQYF
-	TRBV19	-	TRBJ1-1	TGTGCCAGTAGCCCGAGGAGGGGAAGCACTGAAGCTTTCTTT	CASSPRRGSTEAFF
-	TRBV11-1	-	TRBJ2-5	TGTGCCAGCAGCTTAGCGGCGGGACTCCTACAAGAGACCCAGTACTTC	CASSLAAGLLQETQYF
-	TRBV6-5	-	TRBJ2-7	TGTGCCAGCAGTTACAGGGCCCGAGGGGAGCAGTACTTC	CASSYRARGEQYF
-	TRBV6-5	-	TRBJ2-7	TGTGCCAGCAGTTATAATGGGGCCAACTACGAGCAGTACTTC	CASSYNGANYEQYF
-	TRBV19	TRBD1	TRBJ1-4	TGTGCCAGTAGTATAGATTCAGGGGGCCTATCTGAAAAACTGTTTTTT	CASSIDSGGLSEKLFF
-	TRBV18	TRBD1	TRBJ2-2	TGTGCCAGCTCACTTTCGGACAGGAAGAACGGGGAGCTGTTTTTT	CASSLSDRKNGELFF
-	TRBV5-6	-	TRBJ1-1	TGTGCCAGCCAGTTTAACAGTAACACTGAAGCTTTCTTT	CASQFNSNTEAFF
-	TRBV6-5	TRBD2	TRBJ2-1	TGTGCCAGCACAAGCGGGGGCCTTTACAATGAGCAGTTCTTC	CASTSGGLYNEQFF
-	TRBV11-2	TRBD2	TRBJ2-2	TGTGCCAGCGGGTGGCGGGATGGCGGGGGAGTTCTGAACACCGGGGAGCTGTTTTTT	CASGWRDGGGVLNTGELFF
once	TRBV27	-	TRBJ1-4	TGTGCCAGCAGTTGGATCGGGGCGGGGGAAAAACTGTTTTTT	CASSWIGAGEKLFF
-	TRBV6-5	-	TRBJ2-2	TGTGCCAGCAGGGCGGGACTTCTGAACACCGGGGAGCTGTTTTTT	CASRAGLLNTGELFF
-	TRBV5-1	-	TRBJ1-2	TGCGCCAGCAGCTTGGGGAGTTCATTTAACTATGGCTACACCTTC	CASSLGSSFNYGYTF
-	TRBV2	-	TRBJ1-2	TGTGCCAGCGACTACAACTATGGCTACACCTTC	CASDYNYGYTF
-	TRBV6-5	TRBD1	TRBJ1-2	TGTGCCAGCAGTTTCGCCGGGACAGGGGGCGGCTACACCTTC	CASSFAGTGGGYTF
few	TRBV23-1	-	TRBJ1-6	TGCGCCAGCTCCCCGGAGTGCTCACCCCTCCACTTT	CASSPECSPLHF
-	TRBV27	-	TRBJ1-5	TGTGCCAGCAGTGCCAGTAGCAATCAGCCCCAGCATTTT	CASSASSNQPQHF
-	TRBV27	TRBD1	TRBJ1-2	TGTGCCAGCAGTTTGGCAGGGGGAGACTATGGCTACACCTTC	CASSLAGGDYGYTF
-	TRBV18	TRBD2	TRBJ2-1	TGTGCCAGCTCACCATTCACCTTTAGCGGGGCAGGCAATGAGCAGTTCTTC	CASSPFTFSGAGNEQFF
once	TRBV10-3	-	TRBJ2-1	TGTGCCATCAGTGAGTCGACAACCCCCGATGAGCAGTTCTTC	CAISESTTPDEQFF
-	TRBV7-6	TRBD1	TRBJ2-3	TGTGCCAGCAGCTTAGGATTAACAGGGGAGTTTTTAGATACGCAGTATTTT	CASSLGLTGEFLDTQYF
once	TRBV28	-	TRBJ2-1	TGTGCCAGCAGTTCCCGAGGAAATGAGCAGTTCTTC	CASSSRGNEQFF
-	TRBV29-1	-	TRBJ1-2	TGCAGCGTTGTTGCGGGGTGGGGTTATGGCTACACCTTC	CSVVAGWGYGYTF
-	TRBV19	TRBD2	TRBJ2-3	TGTGCCAGTAGAAACCTTCCGGGACCCGGGGGGGTGGATACGCAGTATTTT	CASRNLPGPGGVDTQYF
-	TRBV28	TRBD1	TRBJ2-7	TGTGCCAGCAGTTTTAAAGGGACAGGGCCCGACGAGCAGTACTTC	CASSFKGTGPDEQYF
-	TRBV24-1	-	TRBJ1-5	TGTGCCACCAGTGACGGTAGCAATCAGCCCCAGCATTTT	CATSDGSNQPQHF
-	TRBV27	-	TRBJ2-1	TGTGCCAGCAGTTTAGGGTGGCGAGGAGGGACCTCCTACAATGAGCAGTTCTTC	CASSLGWRGGTSYNEQFF
-	TRBV13	-	TRBJ1-1	TGTGCCAGCAGCCATCCGACCGGGGGGGGGCGAAATTGGGGCACTGAAGCTTTCTTT	CASSHPTGGGRNWGTEAFF